Following are 25 T cell receptor beta chains from one sample sequenced in a study of blood T cell repertoires in COVID-19. TCRdb's copy holds only in-frame clones and misses some; the assay was immunoSEQ multiplex PCR. Of a few hundred thousand clones listed, roughly 84% are singletons. The sequencing sample was made of PBMCs or T cells enriched from blood (not recorded which). These receptors all stem from a man aged 50 to 60 who had recovered from COVID-19.

The chain recombines TRBV11-3 with TRBJ2-3; D perhaps matches TRBD1 (8 bases). The CDR3 spans 16 residues. Germline loops: CDR1 SGHNT, CDR2 YENEEA. V lost 5 bases, J lost 2 bases, and 17 bases lay in between. DNA for the CDR3: TGTGCCAGCAGCACAGGGGGGACTACTAACACAGATACGCAGTATTTT. Amino acids: CASSTGGTTNTDTQYF. The entire variable domain, with the rest obtained from reference TRBV11-3 and TRBJ2-3, is as follows: EAGVVQSPRYKIIEKKQPVAFWCNPISGHNTLYWYLQNLGQGPELLIRYENEEAVDDSQLPKDRFSAERLKGVDSTLKIQPAELGDSAVYLCASSTGGTTNTDTQYFGPGTRLTVL.

This rearrangement joins TRBV6-5 to TRBJ2-7, with D perhaps matching TRBD2 (7 bases). Germline V gene lookup returns CDR1 MNHEY and CDR2 SVGAGI. V lost 8 bases to trimming and J lost 5 bases, with 19 bases between them. This CDR3 has 14 amino acids. The CDR3 sequence: CASSPLGGLDEQYF. The CDR3 DNA reads TGTGCCAGCTCCCCCCTCGGGGGGCTCGACGAGCAGTACTTC.

The V and J genes are TRBV5-1 and TRBJ2-2; 13 bases map to TRBD2. With V trimmed by 0 bases and J by 1 base, 9 bases remained unmatched. Per the germline V gene, CDR1 is SGHRS and CDR2 is YFSETQ. The length of the CDR3 is 20 residues. DNA for the CDR3: TGCGCCAGCAGCTTGGCCTTCACTAGCGGGGGGGCCTTGAACACCGGGGAGCTGTTTTTT. Translated: CASSLAFTSGGALNTGELFF.

This clone has a handful of counts. V and J are TRBV10-3 and TRBJ1-2; TRBD1 matches 7 bases. Germline trimming cut 2 bases from V and 3 bases from J; bases unmatched to any gene: 3. This CDR3 region has 14 residues. CDR1 and CDR2 (germline): ENHRY, SYGVKD. CDR3 region: CAISEDRVDYGYTF. The DNA for the CDR3 is TGTGCCATCAGTGAGGACAGGGTTGACTATGGCTACACCTTC.

The genes are TRBV5-4 and TRBJ2-1, with TRBD1 matching 8 bases. Germline V gives CDR1 SGHNT, CDR2 YYREEE (reference sequence). J gave up 9 bases and V 4 bases, and 9 bases lay outside the gene matches. The CDR3 has 14 residues. CDR3 bases: TGTGCCAGCAGCGCCATCCAGGGGGCGGGTGAGCAGTTCTTC. Translation: CASSAIQGAGEQFF.

The J gene is TRBJ2-1, the V gene TRBV6-2 or TRBV6-3; TRBD1 matches at 11 bases. The germline V gene encodes CDR1 MNHEY and CDR2 SVGEGT. The CDR3 contains 14 residues. J lost 10 bases, V lost 4 bases, and 6 bases had no gene match. The CDR3 DNA reads as TGTGCCAGCAGTTTCGGACAGGGGGCAGACGAGCAGTTCTTC. This codes for CASSFGQGADEQFF.

The chain uses TRBV28 and TRBJ2-7, with TRBD1 matching 10 bases. The J segment lost 3 bases and the V segment lost 6 bases, leaving 11 bases of the junction unmatched. CDR1 is MDHEN and CDR2 is SYDVKM in the germline V gene. The CDR3 loop spans 16 amino acids. This CDR3 is CASRFTTGTGVYEQYF. The CDR3 DNA reads as TGTGCCAGCAGATTCACTACCGGGACAGGGGTCTACGAGCAGTACTTC. Based on the CDR3 plus reference TRBV28 and TRBJ2-7, the full variable domain is DVKVTQSSRYLVKRTGEKVFLECVQDMDHENMFWYRQDPGLGLRLIYFSYDVKMKEKGDIPEGYSVSREKKERFSLILESASTNQTSMYLCASRFTTGTGVYEQYFGPGTRLTVT.

This chain joins TRBV5-1 and TRBJ1-4; TRBD1 agrees at 8 bases. The length of the CDR3 is 13 residues. With 7 bases clipped from V and 3 bases from J, the junction kept 2 bases outside the gene matches. Germline CDR1 is SGHRS and CDR2 is YFSETQ. The CDR3 DNA is TGCGCCAGCCGACAGGGGTCTAATGAAAAACTGTTTTTT. Residues: CASRQGSNEKLFF.

J is TRBJ2-7 and V is TRBV28; 8 nucleotides line up with TRBD2. This CDR3 region has 14 residues. From germline, CDR1 is MDHEN and CDR2 SYDVKM. After removal of 6 bases from V and 2 bases from J, the junction contained 6 bases not matched to a gene. The CDR3: CASRISGRTYEQYF. In DNA, the CDR3 is TGTGCCAGCAGGATAAGCGGGAGAACCTACGAGCAGTACTTC.

The CDR3 nucleotides read TGCAGCGCCGGGGACACCAAACTCCCCGGGCAGTACTTC. Protein product: CSAGDTKLPGQYF. The gene calls are TRBV29-1 and TRBJ2-7; perhaps TRBD1 as D (6 bases). CDR3 length: 13 amino acids. The germline gives CDR1 SQVTM, CDR2 ANQGSEA. Trimming removed 7 bases from V and 9 bases from J, with 22 bases in between.

The J gene is TRBJ1-1, the V gene TRBV5-1, with unresolved D. V was clipped by 7 bases and J by 4 bases, with 11 bases between them. Germline CDR1 reads SGHRS; CDR2 reads YFSETQ. The CDR3 length is 12 residues. CDR3 sequence: CASGVTGTEAFF. CDR3 DNA sequence: TGCGCCAGCGGAGTTACGGGCACTGAAGCTTTCTTT.

The rearrangement joins TRBV5-1 to TRBJ2-7; 8 bases agree with TRBD2. The trim removed 0 bases at V and 6 bases at J, leaving 5 bases unmatched. From germline, CDR1 is SGHRS and CDR2 YFSETQ. This CDR3 contains 14 residues. CDR3 bases: TGCGCCAGCAGCTTGGCCGGGAGGGGGACCGAGCAGTACTTC. Translated: CASSLAGRGTEQYF.

This clone was counted between two and nine times. The chain employs TRBV2 and TRBJ1-2; 11 bases are a match to TRBD1. V gave up 9 bases and J gave up 3 bases; unmatched junction bases: 3. This CDR3 has 13 residues. Germline V gene lookup returns CDR1 SNHLY and CDR2 FYNNEI. Written as DNA, the CDR3 is TGTGCCAGGAGGGGACAGGGGGACTATGGCTACACCTTC. Protein sequence: CARRGQGDYGYTF.

This clone showed up just once. The rearrangement joins TRBV9 to TRBJ1-6, with 8 bases fitting TRBD1. Unmatched junction bases numbered 4, after V lost 1 base and J lost 7 bases. Germline assignment: CDR1 SGDLS and CDR2 YYNGEE. The CDR3 length is 15 residues. The CDR3 protein is CASSVTGGRNSPLHF. The CDR3 DNA is TGTGCCAGCAGCGTAACAGGGGGGCGGAATTCACCCCTCCACTTT.

J is TRBJ1-2 and V is TRBV7-9; D remains unclear. V was pared by 5 bases and J by 0 bases, with 16 bases between. There are 16 residues in the CDR3. Germline-derived CDR1 and CDR2 are SEHNR and FQNEAQ (reference sequence). The CDR3 loop is CASSPMSGNSNYGYTF. In DNA, the CDR3 is TGTGCCAGCAGCCCCATGTCCGGGAATTCTAACTATGGCTACACCTTC.

In its sample, this clone was seen a few times. V usage is TRBV20-1 and J usage is TRBJ2-1, with D maybe TRBD2 (6 bases). This CDR3 has 11 amino acids. Trimming removed 5 bases at V and 7 bases at J, with 9 bases between. Germline assignment: CDR1 DFQATT and CDR2 SNEGSKA (reference sequence). CDR3 in DNA: TGCAGTGCTCTGGGGGGAAATGAGCAGTTCTTC. This gives the protein CSALGGNEQFF.

V and J are TRBV10-2 and TRBJ2-5; unclear D gene. Germline CDR1 is WSHSY and CDR2 is SAAADI. Trimming pared 4 bases from V and 1 base from J, leaving 4 bases between. The CDR3 runs 12 residues. Here the CDR3 DNA reads TGCGCCAGCAGTGCCATCCAAGAGACCCAGTACTTC. This translates into CASSAIQETQYF.

The chain links TRBV11-2 to TRBJ2-7; D is perhaps TRBD1 (5 bases). The CDR3 runs to 14 residues. CDR1 and CDR2 (germline): SGHAT, FQNNGV. Trimming left V 8 bases short and J 4 bases short, with 18 bases between. As DNA, the CDR3 is TGTGCCAGCCGGAAAGGGGTCCGGGTTTACGAGCAGTACTTC. It specifies CASRKGVRVYEQYF.

The rearrangement uses TRBV7-3 and TRBJ2-7; TRBD1 matches 10 bases. The trim removed 4 bases at V and 5 bases at J, leaving 5 bases unmatched. Germline V gene sequence: CDR1 SGHTA, CDR2 FQGTGA. This CDR3 is 14 amino acids long. The CDR3: CASSSGQGTDEQYF. CDR3 in DNA: TGTGCCAGCAGCTCGGGACAGGGGACCGACGAGCAGTACTTC.

The rearrangement links TRBV7-8 to TRBJ1-1, with D tentatively TRBD1 (5 bases). The CDR3 extends over 11 amino acids. Trimming cost V 8 bases and J 3 bases, with 7 bases left between them. The germline V gene encodes CDR1 SGHVS and CDR2 FQNEAQ. CDR3 region: CASGDYTEAFF. The CDR3 DNA reads as TGTGCCAGCGGGGACTACACTGAAGCTTTCTTT.

CDR3 amino acids: CASSHLIAGAGGELFF. CDR3 nucleotides: TGTGCCAGCAGCCATTTGATCGCGGGAGCAGGCGGGGAGCTGTTTTTT. The chain combines TRBV11-3 with TRBJ2-2, with 7 bases matching TRBD2. The junction had 13 bases not matched to a gene; V was cut back by 5 bases and J by 7 bases. The CDR3 loop spans 16 amino acids. In germline, CDR1 is SGHNT, CDR2 YENEEA.

This CDR3 reads CASSLDATGTDTQYF. The CDR3 DNA is TGTGCCAGCAGCTTAGACGCGACTGGGACAGATACGCAGTATTTT. The chain joins TRBV7-9 to TRBJ2-3; no firm D call. V was shortened by 1 base and J by 3 bases, with 11 bases between the two germline ends. The CDR3 consists of 15 residues. The germline CDR1 and CDR2 sequences are SEHNR and FQNEAQ (reference sequence).

This clone was observed a single time. The rearrangement links TRBV11-1 to TRBJ2-1; TRBD1 aligns across 7 bases. The CDR3 is 14 residues long. The V gene's germline CDR1 is SGHAT and CDR2 FQDESV (reference sequence). Unmatched junction bases numbered 15, after V lost 5 bases and J lost 14 bases. CDR3 DNA: TGTGCCAGCAGCCCCACGATCATGACAGGGTTTGAGTTCTTC. Residues: CASSPTIMTGFEFF. The whole variable domain, filled in from reference TRBV11-1 and TRBJ2-1, reads EAEVAQSPRYKITEKSQAVAFWCDPISGHATLYWYRQILGQGPELLVQFQDESVVDDSQLPKDRFSAERLKGVDSTLKIQPAELGDSAMYLCASSPTIMTGFEFFGPGTRLTVL.

This chain uses TRBV30 with TRBJ1-1, with D possibly TRBD1 on 6 matching bases. Trimming stripped 4 bases from V and 0 bases from J, with 15 bases between. CDR3 length: 15 amino acids. The germline V gene encodes CDR1 GTSNPN and CDR2 SVGIG (reference sequence). The CDR3 loop reads CAWTRSQGMNTEAFF. In nucleotides, the CDR3 is TGTGCCTGGACCCGCTCGCAGGGGATGAACACTGAAGCTTTCTTT.

This clone has a single count. The chain has TRBV2 and TRBJ1-6; 9 bases line up with TRBD1. CDR1 and CDR2 from the germline V gene are SNHLY and FYNNEI. Germline trimming cut 6 bases from V and 8 bases from J; bases unmatched to any gene: 8. The CDR3 totals 15 residues. CDR3 amino acids: CASSAIDRGDSPLHF. The DNA for the CDR3 is TGTGCCAGCAGCGCTATTGACAGGGGGGATTCACCCCTCCACTTT.